Below, 32 T cell receptor beta chains from the same sample are listed, as sequenced in a study of low-dose radiotherapy and immunotherapy resistance in tumors. The time point was: before trial treatment. Covering alpha and beta chains, TRAV- and TRBV-specific primers were used for the first-strand cDNA. Amplification, which lasted around 22 PCR cycles, used a constant-region primer and V-primer adapter to amplify TCRs. TCRdb used MiXCR to reprocess the reads, holding one entry per CDR3 protein. The sample yields around 99,000 distinct CDR3 sequences, 9.4% seen once. Sequences were derived from PBMCs, sampled before treatment. These receptors were taken from a male donor with prostate cancer.

This clonotype was recorded at least ten times. The chain combines TRBV20-1 with TRBJ2-3, with D possibly matching TRBD2 (6 bases). Trimming pared 3 bases from V and 4 bases from J, leaving 14 bases between. This CDR3 comprises 14 residues. Germline V gene data show CDR1 as DFQATT and CDR2 as SNEGSKA (reference sequence). The CDR3 nucleotides are TGCAGTGCTAGGGAGGAGGGAAGGGCAGATACGCAGTATTTT. Protein product: CSAREEGRADTQYF.

This clonotype was picked up many times. The chain employs TRBV20-1 and TRBJ1-3; a weak D match, TRBD1 (5 bases). V shed 3 bases and J shed 0 bases, with 6 bases lying between them. CDR3 size: 13 residues. CDR1 is DFQATT, CDR2 SNEGSKA, per germline (reference sequence). The CDR3 sequence: CSASDSSGNTIYF. Written as DNA, the CDR3 is TGCAGTGCTAGCGACAGCTCTGGAAACACCATATATTTT.

The rearrangement uses TRBV20-1 and TRBJ2-7; possibly TRBD1 or TRBD2 for D (5 bases each). V lost 4 bases and J 3 bases, leaving 13 bases between the germline ends. The CDR3 covers 13 residues. Germline values: CDR1 DFQATT, CDR2 SNEGSKA (reference sequence). CDR3 sequence (DNA): TGCAGTGCTACCCGGGACCCCGACTACGAGCAGTACTTC. Its protein product is CSATRDPDYEQYF.

This clonotype was counted ten times or more. The chain has TRBV28 and TRBJ1-3; D not resolved. CDR3 size: 16 residues. Germline assignment: CDR1 MDHEN and CDR2 SYDVKM. V shed 6 bases and J shed 4 bases, with 19 bases lying between them. The CDR3 nucleotides read TGTGCCAGCAGCTCCCATCTAGGGAACAACGGAAACACCATATATTTT. It specifies CASSSHLGNNGNTIYF.

About this clonotype itself: A far larger clone differs by one base, so this is likely a read error. The CDR3 here is CASSVATGGVGQYF. CDR3 sequence (DNA): TGTGCCAGCAGCGTAGCTACTGGAGGGGTAGGGCAGTACTTC. The chain couples TRBV9 to TRBJ2-5, with D maybe TRBD2 (6 bases). The CDR3 length is 14 residues. Germline loops: CDR1 SGDLS, CDR2 YYNGEE. Trimming took 0 bases from V and 11 from J, leaving 17 bases between them.

This clonotype was recorded many times. The chain recombines TRBV12-3 or TRBV12-4 with TRBJ2-7; TRBD1 is a possible D gene (5 bases). Trimming pared 1 base from V and 7 bases from J, leaving 8 bases between. This CDR3 contains 12 residues. The CDR3 here is CASSLEGFEQYF. CDR3 DNA sequence: TGTGCCAGCAGTTTAGAGGGGTTTGAGCAGTACTTC.

This clonotype was observed at least ten times. The chain links TRBV20-1 to TRBJ2-1; 10 nucleotides align to TRBD2. Germline V gives CDR1 DFQATT, CDR2 SNEGSKA (reference sequence). The CDR3 sequence is 17 residues long. The trim removed 5 bases at V and 1 base at J, leaving 11 bases unmatched. The CDR3 DNA follows: TGCAGTGCTTGCGCGACTAGCGGGTTCCGTTCCTACAATGAGCAGTTCTTC. Protein: CSACATSGFRSYNEQFF.

At least ten counts were recorded for this clonotype. The chain combines TRBV27 with TRBJ2-7; D unclear. The CDR3 extends over 13 amino acids. Trimming took off 3 bases at V and 2 bases at J, with 8 bases between the two ends. CDR1 and CDR2 (germline): MNHEY, SMNVEV (reference sequence). This CDR3 is CASSFGSTYEQYF. The CDR3 bases are TGTGCCAGCAGTTTTGGATCGACCTACGAGCAGTACTTC.

This clonotype appeared many times. The chain links TRBV7-2 to TRBJ1-5, with a possible D match to TRBD1 (5 bases). The germline V gene encodes CDR1 SGHTA and CDR2 FQGNSA. Trimming cost V 4 bases and J 0 bases, with 10 bases left between them. The CDR3 has 15 amino acids. CDR3 coding DNA: TGTGCCAGCAGCTCAGGGAGCTTTAGCAATCAGCCCCAGCATTTT. It is translated as CASSSGSFSNQPQHF.

This clonotype was seen a handful of times. V gene TRBV27 combines with J gene TRBJ2-3; 7 nucleotides match TRBD2. The J segment lost 2 bases and the V segment lost 3 bases, leaving 8 bases of the junction unmatched. CDR1 and CDR2 (germline): MNHEY, SMNVEV (reference sequence). This CDR3 comprises 16 residues. The DNA of the CDR3 is TGTGCCAGCAGTTTCACTCCTAGCGGCTCCACAGATACGCAGTATTTT. This encodes CASSFTPSGSTDTQYF.

Many counts were recorded for this clonotype. The chain joins TRBV5-1 to TRBJ2-7; D might be TRBD1 or TRBD2, each matching 5 bases. Trimming left V 5 bases short and J 3 bases short, with 12 bases between. Germline V gene lookup returns CDR1 SGHRS and CDR2 YFSETQ. The CDR3 length is 13 residues. The CDR3 loop reads CASSRDLNYEQYF. The CDR3, as DNA: TGCGCCAGCAGTCGGGACCTCAACTACGAGCAGTACTTC.

This clonotype was counted many times. This chain connects TRBV28 to TRBJ1-1; TRBD1 matches at 7 bases. This CDR3 contains 13 residues. Germline V gives CDR1 MDHEN, CDR2 SYDVKM. With 3 bases clipped from V and 7 bases from J, the junction kept 5 bases outside the gene matches. CDR3 nucleotides: TGTGCCAGCAGTTTGGACAGGTTGAGTGAAGCTTTCTTT. Amino acid sequence: CASSLDRLSEAFF.

This clonotype was observed at least ten times. This chain connects TRBV7-2 to TRBJ2-2; 10 bases agree with TRBD2. The CDR3 totals 16 residues. Germline CDR1 SGHTA, CDR2 FQGNSA. With V trimmed by 1 base and J by 7 bases, 6 bases remained unmatched. Here the CDR3 reads CASSLGLAGVGGELFF. The CDR3 DNA reads TGTGCCAGCAGCTTAGGTCTAGCGGGAGTAGGCGGGGAGCTGTTTTTT.

This clonotype was counted many times. The chain recombines TRBV7-9 with TRBJ1-1; D not certain. The germline V and J ends were trimmed by 6 bases and 0 bases, with 23 bases remaining between them. CDR3 length: 18 amino acids. The V gene's germline CDR1 is SEHNR and CDR2 FQNEAQ (reference sequence). CDR3 sequence: CASRPRSVGQEMNTEAFF. The CDR3 DNA follows: TGTGCCAGCAGACCCCGGAGTGTGGGTCAAGAAATGAACACTGAAGCTTTCTTT. Drawing the rest from reference TRBV7-9 and TRBJ1-1, the complete variable domain is DTGVSQNPRHKITKRGQNVTFRCDPISEHNRLYWYRQTLGQGPEFLTYFQNEAQLEKSRLLSDRFSAERPKGSFSTLEIQRTEQGDSAMYLCASRPRSVGQEMNTEAFFGQGTRLTVV.

In its sample, this clonotype was seen many times. This rearrangement joins TRBV5-1 to TRBJ2-7, with D maybe TRBD2 (5 bases). The CDR3 extends over 14 amino acids. The germline gives CDR1 SGHRS, CDR2 YFSETQ. Trimming cost V 0 bases and J 4 bases, with 11 bases left between them. CDR3 coding DNA: TGCGCCAGCAGCTTGGGAGGGTCCGGTTACGAGCAGTACTTC. Translation: CASSLGGSGYEQYF.

In its sample, this clonotype was seen many times. The chain couples TRBV6-2 or TRBV6-3 to TRBJ2-1; D gene unclear. This CDR3 is built from 16 residues. V lost 2 bases and J lost 8, with 19 bases in between. Germline V lookup: CDR1 MNHEY, CDR2 SVGEGT. The CDR3 bases are TGTGCCAGCAGTTACGTTATCGGGTCCCGCCCGGATGAGCAGTTCTTC. It yields the protein CASSYVIGSRPDEQFF.

In this sample, this clonotype turned up many times. The chain has TRBV10-3 and TRBJ2-6, with D uncertain. Trimming removed 3 bases from V and 3 bases from J, with 6 bases in between. The V gene's germline CDR1 is ENHRY and CDR2 SYGVKD. There are 14 residues in the CDR3. In nucleotides, the CDR3 is TGTGCCATCAGTGATCTCGATGGGGCCAACGTCCTGACTTTC. Translated: CAISDLDGANVLTF.

This clonotype has at least ten counts. The V call is TRBV28, the J call TRBJ1-6; 7 bases are a match to TRBD1. The CDR3 contains 15 residues. Trimming removed 6 bases from V and 9 bases from J; junction bases left unmatched: 11. From germline, CDR1 is MDHEN and CDR2 SYDVKM. The CDR3 protein is CASRGERGLSSPLHF. As DNA, the CDR3 is TGTGCCAGCAGGGGAGAGAGGGGGCTTAGTTCACCCCTCCACTTT.

In this sample, this clonotype turned up many times. The chain carries TRBV7-2 and TRBJ2-1; TRBD2 matches 15 bases. The trim removed 5 bases at V and 9 bases at J, leaving 8 bases unmatched. CDR1 SGHTA and CDR2 FQGNSA come from the germline V gene. The CDR3 consists of 16 residues. CDR3 loop: CASSKPGLAGGVEQFF. The CDR3, as DNA: TGTGCCAGCAGCAAGCCGGGACTAGCGGGAGGAGTTGAGCAGTTCTTC.

This clonotype was counted many times. V is TRBV12-3 or TRBV12-4 and J is TRBJ1-3; 8 positions agree with TRBD1. The CDR3 covers 17 residues. J was trimmed by 1 base and V by 4 bases; bases with no gene match: 9. The CDR3 bases are TGTGCCAGCAGTTCAAGTACGGACAGGGCGTCTGGAAACACCATATATTTT. As protein: CASSSSTDRASGNTIYF.

This clonotype was counted between two and nine times. The J gene is TRBJ2-6, the V gene TRBV4-1; D uncertain. CDR3 length: 16 amino acids. Trimming removed 2 bases at V and 4 bases at J, with 12 bases between. Germline CDR1 and CDR2: MGHRA and YSYEKL. The CDR3 region is CASSQLGPFGANVLTF. The CDR3 nucleotides read TGCGCCAGCAGCCAACTGGGTCCGTTCGGGGCCAACGTCCTGACTTTC.

Ten or more counts support this clonotype. V is TRBV5-1 and J is TRBJ1-3, with D uncertain. The CDR3 has 14 residues. The germline CDR1 and CDR2 sequences are SGHRS and YFSETQ. Trimming pared 0 bases from V and 4 bases from J, leaving 8 bases between. CDR3 loop: CASSLGEFGNTIYF. DNA of the CDR3: TGCGCCAGCAGCTTGGGGGAGTTCGGAAACACCATATATTTT.

This clonotype has ten or more counts. One end of the junction is discordant with germline, which a read error may explain. The J gene is TRBJ2-1, the V gene TRBV2, with 10 bases matching TRBD2. The length of the CDR3 is 16 residues. The V gene's germline CDR1 is SNHLY and CDR2 FYNNEI. This chain's CDR3 is CASSPGLAGAGDEQFF. The CDR3 DNA reads TGCGCCAGCAGCCCCGGCCTAGCGGGAGCAGGCGATGAGCAGTTCTTC.

This clonotype has a count of ten or more. The chain is built from TRBV6-6 and TRBJ2-7; D unclear. The CDR3 runs 12 residues. V was clipped by 6 bases and J by 5 bases, with 11 bases between them. The germline V gene encodes CDR1 MNHNY and CDR2 SVGAGI (reference sequence). CDR3 DNA sequence: TGTGCCAGCAGCGCCTGGGTGGACGAGCAGTACTTC. Amino acids: CASSAWVDEQYF.

Concerning this clonotype itself: Only one base separates this from a far larger clonotype, so it likely reflects a read error. This rearrangement joins TRBV6-8 to TRBJ1-1, with D unresolved. CDR3 length: 13 residues. V was shortened by 6 bases and J by 11 bases, with 19 bases between the two germline ends. Germline V gene lookup returns CDR1 MNHGY and CDR2 SAAAGT. CDR3 amino acids: CASSPGSAYGAFF. CDR3 in DNA: TGTGCCAGCAGCCCGGGCAGCGCATATGGGGCTTTCTTT.

This clonotype was picked up one time. This chain links TRBV5-1 with TRBJ2-3, with 12 bases matching TRBD1. V gave up 4 bases and J gave up 4 bases; unmatched junction bases: 10. The CDR3 spans 17 residues. From germline, CDR1 is SGHRS and CDR2 YFSETQ. The CDR3 nucleotides are TGCGCCAGCAGCCCGAGGACGGGACAGGGGGCTGCAGATACGCAGTATTTT. It is translated as CASSPRTGQGAADTQYF. Full variable domain (remainder filled in from reference TRBV5-1 and TRBJ2-3): KAGVTQTPRYLIKTRGQQVTLSCSPISGHRSVSWYQQTPGQGLQFLFEYFSETQRNKGNFPGRFSGRQFSNSRSEMNVSTLELGDSALYLCASSPRTGQGAADTQYFGPGTRLTVL.

This clonotype was picked up a small number of times. The CDR3 loop reads CASSQGLTTGDGYTF. The CDR3 DNA reads as TGTGCCAGCAGCCAAGGCTTGACCACCGGGGATGGCTACACCTTC. The J gene is TRBJ1-2, the V gene TRBV3-1; D is unresolved. V lost 1 base to trimming and J lost 6 bases, with 15 bases between them. This CDR3 contains 15 residues. From germline, CDR1 is LGHDT and CDR2 YNNKEL (reference sequence).

Many counts were recorded for this clonotype. The V and J genes are TRBV5-4 and TRBJ2-1, with 12 positions matching TRBD2. The CDR3 covers 15 residues. After removal of 4 bases from V and 5 bases from J, the junction contained 4 bases not matched to a gene. CDR1 and CDR2 from the germline V gene are SGHNT and YYREEE (reference sequence). The CDR3: CASSLGLAGNNEQFF. CDR3 in DNA: TGTGCCAGCAGCCTAGGACTAGCGGGGAACAATGAGCAGTTCTTC. The full variable domain, completed using reference TRBV5-4 and TRBJ2-1, is ETGVTQSPTHLIKTRGQQVTLRCSSQSGHNTVSWYQQALGQGPQFIFQYYREEENGRGNFPPRFSGLQFPNYSSELNVNALELDDSALYLCASSLGLAGNNEQFFGPGTRLTVL.

This clonotype has at least ten counts. The rearrangement uses TRBV3-1 and TRBJ2-5; tentatively, D is TRBD2 (6 bases). The CDR3 consists of 13 residues. Trimming shortened V by 11 bases and J by 5 bases, and 18 bases separated the two germline ends. Germline CDR1 reads LGHDT; CDR2 reads YNNKEL (reference sequence). CDR3 coding DNA: TGTGCCGCTTACACCGGGGGTTCGGAGACCCAGTACTTC. This codes for CAAYTGGSETQYF.

This clonotype was seen many times. This sequence joins TRBV20-1 and TRBJ1-5; possibly TRBD1 for D (5 bases). Trimming cost V 4 bases and J 2 bases, with 9 bases left between them. Germline assignment: CDR1 DFQATT and CDR2 SNEGSKA (reference sequence). The CDR3 has 13 residues. The CDR3: CSANGGGNQPQHF. The CDR3 DNA reads TGCAGTGCTAATGGGGGTGGCAATCAGCCCCAGCATTTT.

This clonotype was counted at least ten times. V usage is TRBV9 and J usage is TRBJ2-7, with D perhaps TRBD1 (5 bases). The germline V and J ends were trimmed by 2 bases and 5 bases, with 14 bases remaining between them. CDR1 and CDR2 from the germline V gene are SGDLS and YYNGEE. The CDR3 runs 14 residues. The CDR3 DNA is TGTGCCAGCAGCGTTGCAGGGATGGTCCACGAGCAGTACTTC. As protein: CASSVAGMVHEQYF.

This clonotype was counted ten times or more. The chain employs TRBV5-4 and TRBJ2-1; no firm D call. Trimming left V 2 bases short and J 2 bases short, with 11 bases between. Germline assignment: CDR1 SGHNT and CDR2 YYREEE (reference sequence). The CDR3 spans 15 residues. Here the CDR3 DNA reads TGTGCCAGCAGCTTCCCGCCTACTACCTACAATGAGCAGTTCTTC. Amino acid sequence: CASSFPPTTYNEQFF.